What follows are 32 T cell receptor beta chains derived from one specimen sequenced in a study of graft-versus-host responses after intestinal transplantation. No antigen has been assigned to these receptors. Only in-frame clones appear in the TCRdb table, and some are missing; sequencing was by immunoSEQ multiplex PCR. The data contain about 39,000 clones, about 93% of them singletons. Material: unstimulated CD8+ T cells sorted from spleen or lymph node cells, obtained before transplant. These receptors were collected from a human donor who was the organ donor for an intestinal transplant.

V gene TRBV7-2 combines with J gene TRBJ1-2; the D gene is possibly TRBD1 (6 bases). Trimming shortened V by 2 bases and J by 8 bases, and 6 bases separated the two germline ends. Germline values: CDR1 SGHTA, CDR2 FQGNSA. The CDR3 is made up of 11 amino acids. This CDR3 is CASSLQGGYTF. In DNA, the CDR3 is TGTGCCAGCAGCTTACAGGGGGGCTACACCTTC.

The J gene is TRBJ1-3, the V gene TRBV6-6; a weak D match, TRBD1 (5 bases). V lost 2 bases, J lost 1 base, and 12 bases lay in between. Germline V gene lookup returns CDR1 MNHNY and CDR2 SVGAGI (reference sequence). The CDR3 is 16 amino acids. This CDR3 reads CASSYVSTESGNTIYF. The CDR3 DNA follows: TGTGCCAGCAGTTACGTTTCGACAGAGTCTGGAAACACCATATATTTT.

The rearrangement joins TRBV6-4 to TRBJ2-1, with 9 bases fitting TRBD2. The V gene's germline CDR1 is MRHNA and CDR2 SNTAGT. V was pared by 3 bases and J by 6 bases, with 6 bases of the junction left unmatched. CDR3 length: 15 residues. CDR3 loop: CASSEAAGGGNEQFF. CDR3 coding DNA: TGTGCCAGCAGTGAGGCAGCGGGAGGAGGCAATGAGCAGTTCTTC.

The chain has TRBV12-5 and TRBJ1-1, with a possible D match to TRBD1 (5 bases). The V and J ends lost 5 bases and 4 bases respectively, with 8 bases between them. From germline, CDR1 is LGHNT and CDR2 FRNRAP. This CDR3 comprises 12 residues. For the CDR3, the DNA is TGTGCTAGTGGTCAAGACAGCACTGAAGCTTTCTTT. Its translation: CASGQDSTEAFF.

The chain uses TRBV7-9 and TRBJ2-1; 7 bases match TRBD2. V trimming: 4 bases; J trimming: 6 bases; junction bases outside the gene matches: 9. The CDR3 loop spans 15 amino acids. The germline gives CDR1 SEHNR, CDR2 FQNEAQ (reference sequence). The CDR3 nucleotides are TGTGCCAGCAGCTCTTTCGCAGCGGGATTCAATGAGCAGTTCTTC. Translating gives CASSSFAAGFNEQFF.

The chain links TRBV10-2 to TRBJ2-1, with D possibly being TRBD2 (5 bases). CDR1 is WSHSY and CDR2 is SAAADI in the germline V gene. The CDR3 covers 15 residues. The V gene lost 2 bases and the J gene lost 4 bases, with 12 bases spanning the gap. The CDR3 DNA sequence: TGCGCCAGCAGTGAGGATGGTAGCGAGTACAATGAGCAGTTCTTC. Protein: CASSEDGSEYNEQFF.

The V call is TRBV5-5, the J call TRBJ1-5, with D unclear. CDR3 length: 14 residues. V dropped 1 base and J dropped 5 bases, with 10 bases sitting between them. Germline values: CDR1 SGHKS, CDR2 YYEKEE (reference sequence). The CDR3 sequence: CASSLQMMDQPQHF. The DNA of the CDR3 is TGTGCCAGCAGCTTGCAGATGATGGATCAGCCCCAGCATTTT.

This chain connects TRBV4-1 to TRBJ2-7, with 11 bases matching TRBD2. The J segment lost 0 bases and the V segment lost 2 bases, leaving 3 bases of the junction unmatched. This CDR3 spans 16 amino acids. Germline values: CDR1 MGHRA, CDR2 YSYEKL. CDR3 region: CASSQSTSGSSYEQYF. Written as DNA, the CDR3 is TGCGCCAGCAGCCAATCCACTAGCGGGAGCTCCTACGAGCAGTACTTC.

This clone was counted once. The V gene is TRBV9, the J gene TRBJ2-6; 12 bases are shared with TRBD1. Per the germline V gene, CDR1 is SGDLS and CDR2 is YYNGEE. CDR3 length: 19 residues. The V gene end was trimmed by 0 bases and the J gene end by 2 bases; junction bases not matched to a gene: 6. The chain's CDR3 is CASSVDSGQGAPGANVLTF. The CDR3 bases are TGTGCCAGCAGCGTAGACTCGGGACAGGGGGCCCCTGGGGCCAACGTCCTGACTTTC.

The chain's CDR3 is CASSIVFWTDPSWYGYTF. The CDR3 DNA reads as TGTGCCAGTAGTATAGTTTTTTGGACGGACCCCTCTTGGTATGGCTACACCTTC. The chain combines TRBV19 with TRBJ1-2, with D hard to call. The CDR3 spans 18 residues. The V end lost 1 base, the J end lost 5 bases, and 23 bases lay between the germline ends. Germline V gene lookup returns CDR1 LNHDA and CDR2 SQIVND (reference sequence). The full variable domain, completed using reference TRBV19 and TRBJ1-2, is DGGITQSPKYLFRKEGQNVTLSCEQNLNHDAMYWYRQDPGQGLRLIYYSQIVNDFQKGDIAEGYSVSREKKESFPLTVTSAQKNPTAFYLCASSIVFWTDPSWYGYTFGSGTRLTVV.

The chain has TRBV6-1 and TRBJ2-7; TRBD2 might be the D (6 bases). Trimming removed 8 bases at V and 1 base at J, with 12 bases between. The CDR3 spans 13 residues. Germline CDR1 reads MNHNS; CDR2 reads SASEGT. The DNA of the CDR3 is TGTGCCAGCTCTCTAGCGAGGTCCTACGAGCAGTACTTC. This codes for CASSLARSYEQYF.

This chain joins TRBV4-3 and TRBJ2-3, with 11 positions matching TRBD2. Unmatched junction bases numbered 13, after V lost 2 bases and J lost 3 bases. The CDR3 spans 19 residues. Germline V lookup: CDR1 LGHNA, CDR2 YSLEER. The CDR3 DNA follows: TGCGCCAGCAGCCAACTGGGAATTACTAGCGGGAGTATAACAGATACGCAGTATTTT. Residues: CASSQLGITSGSITDTQYF.

The chain joins TRBV19 to TRBJ2-3; D is unclear. Germline CDR1 reads LNHDA; CDR2 reads SQIVND (reference sequence). The CDR3 has 15 amino acids. Trimming pared 1 base from V and 0 bases from J, leaving 8 bases between. As DNA, the CDR3 is TGTGCCAGTAGTATAGTTGGGTATAGCACAGATACGCAGTATTTT. It translates to CASSIVGYSTDTQYF.

The sample holds a few counts of this clone. The V gene is TRBV5-5, the J gene TRBJ2-5, with TRBD2 as a possible D gene (6 bases). The germline CDR1 and CDR2 sequences are SGHKS and YYEKEE (reference sequence). The V gene lost 3 bases and the J gene lost 2 bases, with 14 bases spanning the gap. CDR3 size: 15 residues. The CDR3 sequence is CASSYGRGLQETQYF. CDR3 DNA sequence: TGTGCCAGCAGCTACGGACGGGGGTTGCAAGAGACCCAGTACTTC.

The chain has TRBV6-6 and TRBJ2-5; TRBD2 matches 12 bases. This CDR3 has 14 amino acids. The J segment lost 5 bases and the V segment lost 6 bases, leaving 4 bases of the junction unmatched. The germline gives CDR1 MNHNY, CDR2 SVGAGI (reference sequence). The CDR3 nucleotides are TGTGCCAGCAGCCTAGCGGGAGGGGGGGAGACCCAGTACTTC. Translation gives CASSLAGGGETQYF.

The chain has TRBV9 and TRBJ2-2; 7 bases are shared with TRBD1. CDR3 length: 15 residues. Trimming removed 2 bases from V and 6 bases from J; junction bases left unmatched: 7. Per germline, CDR1 SGDLS and CDR2 YYNGEE. CDR3 loop: CASSVDRAYSGELFF. The CDR3 DNA reads TGTGCCAGCAGCGTTGACAGGGCTTACTCCGGGGAGCTGTTTTTT.

V and J are TRBV27 and TRBJ2-4; D might be TRBD1 (5 bases). CDR3 length equals 14 residues. V lost 5 bases and J 9 bases, leaving 17 bases between the germline ends. CDR1 and CDR2 (germline): MNHEY, SMNVEV (reference sequence). CDR3 nucleotide sequence: TGTGCCAGCAGTGACACAGGTTACATCGGCATTCAGTACTTC. Its translation is CASSDTGYIGIQYF.

The J gene is TRBJ1-1, the V gene TRBV27, with a weak D call TRBD1 (5 bases). Trimming shortened V by 3 bases and J by 4 bases, and 9 bases separated the two germline ends. The CDR3 runs 13 residues. Germline values: CDR1 MNHEY, CDR2 SMNVEV (reference sequence). The DNA of the CDR3 is TGTGCCAGCAGTTTCGGGACGGGCACTGAAGCTTTCTTT. This codes for CASSFGTGTEAFF.

This rearrangement joins TRBV27 to TRBJ2-7, with D possibly being TRBD2 (5 bases). The V and J ends lost 4 bases and 0 bases respectively, with 13 bases between them. Germline V CDR1 and CDR2: MNHEY, SMNVEV (reference sequence). There are 15 residues in the CDR3. CDR3: CASSSLMGSSYEQYF. In nucleotides, the CDR3 is TGTGCCAGCAGTTCCCTTATGGGGAGCTCCTACGAGCAGTACTTC.

The chain employs TRBV9 and TRBJ2-5; either TRBD1 or TRBD2 may fit D (5 bases each). The CDR3 is 14 amino acids. Trimming shortened V by 4 bases and J by 5 bases, and 15 bases separated the two germline ends. The germline CDR1 and CDR2 sequences are SGDLS and YYNGEE. The CDR3 is CASSPGWGYETQYF. DNA of the CDR3: TGTGCCAGCAGCCCCGGTTGGGGGTACGAGACCCAGTACTTC. Looking up the rest from reference TRBV9 and TRBJ2-5 gives the full variable domain: DSGVTQTPKHLITATGQRVTLRCSPRSGDLSVYWYQQSLDQGLQFLIQYYNGEERAKGNILERFSAQQFPDLHSELNLSSLELGDSALYFCASSPGWGYETQYFGPGTRLLVL.

The genes are TRBV4-3 and TRBJ2-7, with D possibly matching TRBD2 (6 bases). Trimming cost V 0 bases and J 6 bases, with 18 bases left between them. Germline CDR1 is LGHNA and CDR2 is YSLEER. CDR3 length equals 16 residues. DNA for the CDR3: TGCGCCAGCAGCCAAGATCACCCCTGGTGGAGGGGCGAGCAGTACTTC. Translation: CASSQDHPWWRGEQYF.

The gene calls are TRBV5-1 and TRBJ1-2, with no clear D. In germline, CDR1 is SGHRS, CDR2 YFSETQ. There are 15 residues in the CDR3. Trimming took 2 bases from V and 5 from J, leaving 16 bases between them. The DNA for the CDR3 is TGCGCCAGCAGCTTAGGGCGGCTACGCCCGTATGGCTACACCTTC. Its protein product is CASSLGRLRPYGYTF.

CDR3 nucleotides: TGTGCCAGCAGCTTTCTCCGGGAGAAGAGGTCAGAGACCCAGTACTTC. Residues: CASSFLREKRSETQYF. V usage is TRBV13 and J usage is TRBJ2-5, with D possibly being TRBD2 (6 bases). The CDR3 loop spans 16 amino acids. V dropped 3 bases and J dropped 4 bases, with 18 bases sitting between them. Germline V CDR1 and CDR2: PRHDT, FYEKMQ (reference sequence).

The chain couples TRBV27 to TRBJ2-7, with 14 bases aligning to TRBD2. The CDR3 is 15 residues long. Germline-derived CDR1 and CDR2 are MNHEY and SMNVEV (reference sequence). J gave up 5 bases and V 8 bases, and 8 bases lay outside the gene matches. CDR3 bases: TGTGCCAGCTCGAGACTAGCGGGAGGGCCGGACGAGCAGTACTTC. Its protein product is CASSRLAGGPDEQYF.

The chain uses TRBV11-2 and TRBJ2-3; no definite D call. The CDR3 has 12 residues. V was cut by 4 bases and J by 4 bases, with 6 bases left in between. The germline V gene has CDR1 SGHAT and CDR2 FQNNGV. The CDR3 DNA sequence: TGTGCCAGCAGCTCAATCTCAGATACGCAGTATTTT. Its protein product is CASSSISDTQYF.

This sequence joins TRBV25-1 and TRBJ2-1; unclear D gene. This CDR3 has 15 residues. V dropped 8 bases and J dropped 4 bases, with 18 bases sitting between them. Germline CDR1 reads MGHDK; CDR2 reads SYGVNS. The CDR3 loop reads CASWTADGRYNEQFF. In DNA, the CDR3 is TGTGCCAGCTGGACGGCGGATGGACGTTACAATGAGCAGTTCTTC.

The genes are TRBV27 and TRBJ2-5; D is perhaps TRBD1 (6 bases). This CDR3 has 15 amino acids. The ends were cut back, 2 bases at V and 7 bases at J, with 17 bases in the middle. Germline-derived CDR1 and CDR2 are MNHEY and SMNVEV (reference sequence). The CDR3 DNA follows: TGTGCCAGCAGTTTAAAAACAGGGAGTTGGGGGACCCAGTACTTC. Amino acids: CASSLKTGSWGTQYF.

This chain connects TRBV7-2 to TRBJ2-1; 7 positions match TRBD2. This CDR3 region has 13 residues. The germline gives CDR1 SGHTA, CDR2 FQGNSA. The V gene end was trimmed by 5 bases and the J gene end by 9 bases; junction bases not matched to a gene: 7. This CDR3 reads CASSMGGFSEQFF. The CDR3 DNA reads as TGTGCCAGCAGCATGGGGGGGTTCAGTGAGCAGTTCTTC.

The chain is built from TRBV9 and TRBJ2-1; 8 nucleotides agree with TRBD1. Germline V gives CDR1 SGDLS, CDR2 YYNGEE. The CDR3 totals 16 residues. V shed 0 bases, J shed 4 bases, and the junction held 6 bases outside the gene matches. This CDR3 reads CASSVAGTGSYNEQFF. CDR3 nucleotide sequence: TGTGCCAGCAGCGTAGCCGGGACAGGATCTTACAATGAGCAGTTCTTC.

The V call is TRBV7-8, the J call TRBJ1-1; D remains unclear. Per the germline V gene, CDR1 is SGHVS and CDR2 is FQNEAQ. V was trimmed by 1 base and J by 3 bases, leaving 9 bases between them. This CDR3 contains 14 residues. The CDR3 loop is CASSLDPADTEAFF. The DNA of the CDR3 is TGTGCCAGCAGCTTAGATCCAGCTGACACTGAAGCTTTCTTT.

The rearrangement uses TRBV18 and TRBJ1-5; D not resolved. Germline CDR1 reads KGHSH; CDR2 reads LQKENI. Trimming cost V 1 base and J 10 bases, with 11 bases left between them. CDR3 length equals 13 residues. For the CDR3, the DNA is TGTGCCAGCTCACCACATAGTCCGGCTCCCCAGCATTTT. Residues: CASSPHSPAPQHF.

This rearrangement joins TRBV25-1 to TRBJ2-5; D ambiguous. CDR3 size: 16 residues. Germline V CDR1 and CDR2: MGHDK, SYGVNS. V was shortened by 3 bases and J by 2 bases, with 16 bases between the two germline ends. CDR3 DNA sequence: TGTGCCAGCAGTGACGGGCAAACCTTAGGGCAAGAGACCCAGTACTTC. This sequence encodes CASSDGQTLGQETQYF. The complete variable domain, with remaining parts taken from reference TRBV25-1 and TRBJ2-5, reads EADIYQTPRYLVIGTGKKITLECSQTMGHDKMYWYQQDPGMELHLIHYSYGVNSTEKGDLSSESTVSRIRTEHFPLTLESARPSHTSQYLCASSDGQTLGQETQYFGPGTRLLVL.